The 14 T cell receptor beta chains below all came from one sample that was sequenced in a study of human T cells and chemical hapten exposure. Time point noted: patch test 2, 6 weeks after DPC sensitization. The treatment was: therapeutic diphenylcyclopropenone sensitization with weekly scalp DPC. TCRdb redid the calling of the RACE reads with MiXCR, one entry per CDR3 protein. The table includes some 80,000 distinct CDR3 sequences, around 10% detected once. The sequencing used whole blood, collected in connection with sensitization to the hapten diphenylcyclopropenone (DPC). Every receptor here comes from a man younger than 35 with alopecia areata. Some clones in this sample may be carry-over from other donors' samples.

A few counts support this clonotype. V and J are TRBV4-1 and TRBJ1-5; D is unresolved. Germline CDR1 and CDR2: MGHRA and YSYEKL. V lost 0 bases and J lost 4, with 4 bases in between. The CDR3 sequence is 13 residues long. The CDR3 reads CASSQERNQPQHF. The CDR3 coding sequence is TGCGCCAGCAGCCAAGAGAGGAATCAGCCCCAGCATTTT.

This clonotype was counted a few times. V and J are TRBV6-2 or TRBV6-3 and TRBJ2-7, with 8 bases identical to TRBD1. CDR3 size: 15 residues. Germline V gene sequence: CDR1 MNHEY, CDR2 SVGEGT. Trimming removed 6 bases from V and 4 bases from J; junction bases left unmatched: 11. The CDR3, as DNA: TGTGCCAGCAGCCGAGGGACAGGAGGAGATTACGAGCAGTACGTC. This encodes CASSRGTGGDYEQYV.

This clonotype was observed a handful of times. The chain employs TRBV20-1 and TRBJ2-3; the D gene could be TRBD1 or TRBD2 (5 bases each). Trimming pared 6 bases from V and 2 bases from J, leaving 18 bases between. Germline values: CDR1 DFQATT, CDR2 SNEGSKA (reference sequence). The CDR3 extends over 15 amino acids. CDR3 sequence (DNA): TGCAGTGCAACAACCGGGACCCCACTCACAGATACGCAGTATTTT. It yields the protein CSATTGTPLTDTQYF.

This clonotype was observed many times. J is TRBJ2-3 and V is TRBV20-1; 9 bases are shared with TRBD2. In germline, CDR1 is DFQATT, CDR2 SNEGSKA (reference sequence). J lost 8 bases, V lost 1 base, and 4 bases had no gene match. There are 13 residues in the CDR3. The CDR3 region is CSARGGGAATQYF. The CDR3 DNA follows: TGCAGTGCTAGAGGCGGGGGGGCCGCTACGCAGTATTTT.

The chain links TRBV11-2 to TRBJ2-1, with D possibly being TRBD2 (6 bases). The CDR3 is 17 amino acids. The V gene's germline CDR1 is SGHAT and CDR2 FQNNGV. Trimming cost V 4 bases and J 0 bases, with 16 bases left between them. This chain's CDR3 is CASSSGLGGFSYNEQFF. The CDR3, as DNA: TGTGCCAGCAGCTCGGGACTCGGGGGATTCTCCTACAATGAGCAGTTCTTC.

This clonotype was seen a few times. The chain couples TRBV7-9 to TRBJ2-6; a possible D gene is TRBD1 (5 bases). The CDR3 contains 16 residues. V lost 5 bases, J lost 3 bases, and 14 bases lay in between. The germline V gene has CDR1 SEHNR and CDR2 FQNEAQ (reference sequence). CDR3 sequence (DNA): TGTGCCAGCAGCCCCCCCCCCAGGGTTGGGGCCAACGTCCTGACTTTC. Translated, it gives CASSPPPRVGANVLTF.

This rearrangement joins TRBV7-3 to TRBJ2-2; possible D gene TRBD1, 5 bases. The CDR3 has 15 amino acids. V lost 5 bases to trimming and J lost 4 bases, with 14 bases between them. CDR1 and CDR2 from the germline V gene are SGHTA and FQGTGA. Here the CDR3 reads CASSQRGTTTGELFF. CDR3 coding DNA: TGTGCCAGCAGCCAAAGGGGTACTACCACCGGGGAGCTGTTTTTT.

This clonotype showed up many times. V is TRBV7-2 and J is TRBJ2-2; D ambiguous. Germline V CDR1 and CDR2: SGHTA, FQGNSA. Trimming took off 1 base at V and 0 bases at J, with 9 bases between the two ends. The CDR3 runs 16 residues. This CDR3 reads CASSLVVQPNTGELFF. CDR3 sequence (DNA): TGTGCCAGCAGCTTAGTGGTACAGCCGAACACCGGGGAGCTGTTTTTT.

The chain joins TRBV4-2 to TRBJ2-5; the match to TRBD1 covers 7 bases. The CDR3 consists of 14 residues. CDR1 and CDR2 (germline): LGHNA, YNFKEQ. The J segment lost 1 base and the V segment lost 4 bases, leaving 3 bases of the junction unmatched. As DNA, the CDR3 is TGTGCCAGCAGCCGAGGGACAGCCCAAGAGACCCAGTACTTC. Translated, it gives CASSRGTAQETQYF.

This clonotype was detected ten times or more. This rearrangement joins TRBV10-3 to TRBJ2-1; 7 nucleotides line up with TRBD1. The CDR3 loop spans 12 amino acids. The trim removed 10 bases at V and 7 bases at J, leaving 7 bases unmatched. Germline assignment: CDR1 ENHRY and CDR2 SYGVKD. CDR3 bases: TGTGCCAGTGGGACAGAGGGGAATGAGCAGTTCTTC. Its protein is CASGTEGNEQFF.

In this sample, this clonotype turned up many times. CDR3 sequence reads: CASSQDIRGRAETQYF. CDR3 sequence (DNA): TGTGCCAGCAGCCAAGATATCCGGGGGCGGGCAGAGACCCAGTACTTC. The chain carries TRBV4-2 and TRBJ2-5, with D perhaps TRBD1 or TRBD2 (6 bases each). V was clipped by 0 bases and J by 4 bases, with 15 bases between them. Germline V lookup: CDR1 LGHNA, CDR2 YNFKEQ. The CDR3 sequence is 16 residues long.

This clonotype was seen many times. The chain joins TRBV20-1 to TRBJ1-1, with 7 bases aligning to TRBD1. Trimming removed 4 bases from V and 2 bases from J; junction bases left unmatched: 4. The CDR3 has 13 amino acids. CDR1 is DFQATT, CDR2 SNEGSKA, per germline (reference sequence). The CDR3 is CSAIRDRNTEAFF. DNA for the CDR3: TGCAGTGCTATTAGGGACAGAAACACTGAAGCTTTCTTT.

This clonotype was seen repeatedly, ten times or more. The chain uses TRBV19 and TRBJ2-3; no reliable D call. CDR1 and CDR2 from the germline V gene are LNHDA and SQIVND (reference sequence). CDR3 length: 13 residues. V lost 3 bases and J 6 bases, leaving 10 bases between the germline ends. The chain's CDR3 is CASSMWGRDTQYF. CDR3 DNA: TGTGCCAGTAGTATGTGGGGTCGTGATACGCAGTATTTT.

This clonotype was observed a few times. The rearrangement links TRBV6-5 to TRBJ2-5, with D uncertain. CDR3 length: 14 residues. The V end lost 6 bases, the J end lost 5 bases, and 16 bases lay between the germline ends. CDR1 and CDR2 from the germline V gene are MNHEY and SVGAGI. CDR3 region: CASSPLTNGETQYF. CDR3 coding DNA: TGTGCCAGCAGCCCCCTTACGAACGGGGAGACCCAGTACTTC.